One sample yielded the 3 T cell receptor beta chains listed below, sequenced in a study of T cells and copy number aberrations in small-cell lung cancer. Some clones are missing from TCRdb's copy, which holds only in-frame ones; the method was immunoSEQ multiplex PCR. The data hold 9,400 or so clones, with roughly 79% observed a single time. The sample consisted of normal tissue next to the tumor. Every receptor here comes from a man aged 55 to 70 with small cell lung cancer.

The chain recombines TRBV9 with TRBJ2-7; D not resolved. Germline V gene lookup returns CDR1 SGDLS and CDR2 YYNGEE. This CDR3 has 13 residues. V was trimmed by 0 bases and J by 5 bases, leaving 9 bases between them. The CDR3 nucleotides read TGTGCCAGCAGCGTAGGAGTAGACCACGAGCAGTACTTC. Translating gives CASSVGVDHEQYF.

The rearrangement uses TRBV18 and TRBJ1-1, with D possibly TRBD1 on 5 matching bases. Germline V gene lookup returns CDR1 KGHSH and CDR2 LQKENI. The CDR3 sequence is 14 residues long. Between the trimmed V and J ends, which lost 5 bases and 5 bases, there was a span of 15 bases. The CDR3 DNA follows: TGTGCCAGCTCATCATCTCAGGGAGGAACTGAAGCTTTCTTT. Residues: CASSSSQGGTEAFF.

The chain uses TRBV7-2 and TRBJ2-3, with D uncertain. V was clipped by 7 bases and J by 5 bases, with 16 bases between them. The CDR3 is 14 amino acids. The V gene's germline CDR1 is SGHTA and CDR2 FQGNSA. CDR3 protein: CASKSVRQGDTQYF. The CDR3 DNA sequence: TGTGCCAGCAAATCGGTACGTCAAGGAGATACGCAGTATTTT. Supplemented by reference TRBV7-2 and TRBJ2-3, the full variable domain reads GAGVSQSPSNKVTEKGKDVELRCDPISGHTALYWYRQSLGQGLEFLIYFQGNSAPDKSGLPSDRFSAERTGGSVSTLTIQRTQQEDSAVYLCASKSVRQGDTQYFGPGTRLTVL.